This passage covers 9 T cell receptor beta chains from one sample sequenced in a study of T cells expressing NK-cell markers. From its re-call of the 5' RACE reads, TCRdb lists each CDR3 protein once, without DNA. Seen in this sample are about 430,000 distinct CDR3 sequences; the ten most common clones hold 1.4%. Sequencing was done on a sample of blood T cells: a sorted CD56 or NKG2C T cell subset, CD4+ or CD8+ T cells, or bulk PBMC T cells (not recorded which). The receptors come from a woman between 50 and 59 years old in good health.

The chain joins TRBV7-2 to TRBJ2-3; there is no DNA to check the TCRdb D call of TRBD2. CDR1 SGHTA and CDR2 FQGNSA come from the germline V gene. The CDR3 runs to 15 residues. The CDR3 is CASSFVAGGTDTQYF. Complete variable domain (other parts from reference TRBV7-2 and TRBJ2-3): GAGVSQSPSNKVTEKGKDVELRCDPISGHTALYWYRQSLGQGLEFLIYFQGNSAPDKSGLPSDRFSAERTGGSVSTLTIQRTQQEDSAVYLCASSFVAGGTDTQYFGPGTRLTVL.

This rearrangement joins TRBV20-1 to TRBJ1-1. Germline V gene sequence: CDR1 DFQATT, CDR2 SNEGSKA (reference sequence). The CDR3 consists of 11 residues. CDR3 in amino acids: CSFGGNTEAFF.

This chain links TRBV5-4 with TRBJ2-5. CDR3 size: 15 residues. Germline assignment: CDR1 SGHNT and CDR2 YYREEE (reference sequence). The chain's CDR3 is CASSGVGSESETQYF. Full variable domain (remainder filled in from reference TRBV5-4 and TRBJ2-5): ETGVTQSPTHLIKTRGQQVTLRCSSQSGHNTVSWYQQALGQGPQFIFQYYREEENGRGNFPPRFSGLQFPNYSSELNVNALELDDSALYLCASSGVGSESETQYFGPGTRLLVL.

V is TRBV12-5 and J is TRBJ1-5; TCRdb designates TRBD1, a call that cannot be tested without DNA. The length of the CDR3 is 14 residues. CDR1 and CDR2 (germline): LGHNT, FRNRAP. The CDR3 spells CASGDSYSNQPQHF.

J is TRBJ2-2 and V is TRBV7-9; the TCRdb call, TRBD1, lacks DNA for checking. The CDR3 sequence is 18 residues long. The germline V gene encodes CDR1 SEHNR and CDR2 FQNEAQ (reference sequence). This CDR3 reads CASSLVVLGTDSTGELFF.

V gene TRBV11-2 combines with J gene TRBJ2-7; TCRdb reports TRBD2, a call that lacks DNA to check it against. The germline gives CDR1 SGHAT, CDR2 FQNNGV. The CDR3 loop spans 15 amino acids. The CDR3 spells CASRFSGSYSYEQYF.

This chain joins TRBV29-1 and TRBJ2-2. The germline CDR1 and CDR2 sequences are SQVTM and ANQGSEA. There are 14 residues in the CDR3. The CDR3 here is CSVAPGLSTGELFF.

J is TRBJ2-3 and V is TRBV5-1; TCRdb picks TRBD1, but there is no DNA to check that call. Germline V gene data show CDR1 as SGHRS and CDR2 as YFSETQ. The CDR3 has 14 amino acids. The CDR3 loop reads CASRQGAREDTQYF.

The J gene is TRBJ2-2, the V gene TRBV29-1; as DNA is missing, the TRBD1 call by TCRdb cannot be tested. Germline CDR1 reads SQVTM; CDR2 reads ANQGSEA. The CDR3 is 17 amino acids. CDR3: CSVEGSYRGSSTGELFF.